This T cell receptor beta chain was obtained from a study of cytomegalovirus exposure and HLA in healthy donors. General study points: Prior analysis indicated that the majority of TCR beta V segments exhibited productivity approximately 87% or approximately 30% of the time. Some V segments (TRBV6-2 and TRBV6-3 among them) were excluded as indistinguishable. For most subjects, TCR beta sequences were reported to predict HLA-A and HLA-B alleles with accuracy.

This CDR3 is 16 amino acids long. The V gene lost 2 bases and the J gene lost 1 base, with 14 bases spanning the gap. Germline CDR1 KGHSH, CDR2 LQKENI. Worth noting for this clone: Antigen: not known.

The PCR had 60 Vbeta and 13 Jbeta primers. Clones were sequenced by immunoSEQ multiplex PCR, and TCRdb holds only the in-frame ones, with some missing. The sample table includes about 79,000 clones. Sequencing was carried out using PBMCs. This receptor was obtained from a man between 25 and 39 years old in good health and CMV-seronegative. The chain carries TRBV18 and TRBJ1-1, with TRBD1 as a possible D gene (6 bases). CDR3 DNA: TGTGCCAGCTCACCAGCGAGGGGGTTAAGGAACACTGAAGCTTTCTTT. It specifies CASSPARGLRNTEAFF.